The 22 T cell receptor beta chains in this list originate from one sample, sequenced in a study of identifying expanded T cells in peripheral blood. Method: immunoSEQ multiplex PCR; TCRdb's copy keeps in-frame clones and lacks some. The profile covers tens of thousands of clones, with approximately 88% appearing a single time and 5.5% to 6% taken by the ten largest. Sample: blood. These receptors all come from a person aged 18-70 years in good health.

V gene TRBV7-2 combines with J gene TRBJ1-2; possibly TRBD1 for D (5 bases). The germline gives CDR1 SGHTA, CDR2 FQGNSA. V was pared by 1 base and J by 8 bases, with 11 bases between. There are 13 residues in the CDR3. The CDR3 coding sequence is TGTGCCAGCAGCTTAGAAGCAGGGTACGGCTACACCTTC. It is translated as CASSLEAGYGYTF.

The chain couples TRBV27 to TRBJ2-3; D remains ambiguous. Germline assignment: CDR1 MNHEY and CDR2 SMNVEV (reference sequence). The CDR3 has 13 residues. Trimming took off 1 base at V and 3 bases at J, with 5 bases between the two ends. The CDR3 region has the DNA TGTGCCAGCAGTTTATTAGCAACAGATACGCAGTATTTT. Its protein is CASSLLATDTQYF.

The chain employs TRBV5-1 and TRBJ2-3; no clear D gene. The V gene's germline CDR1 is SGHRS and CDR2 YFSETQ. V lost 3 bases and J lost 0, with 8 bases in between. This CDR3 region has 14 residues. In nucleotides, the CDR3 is TGCGCCAGCAGCTCCTTAACTAGCACAGATACGCAGTATTTT. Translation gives CASSSLTSTDTQYF.

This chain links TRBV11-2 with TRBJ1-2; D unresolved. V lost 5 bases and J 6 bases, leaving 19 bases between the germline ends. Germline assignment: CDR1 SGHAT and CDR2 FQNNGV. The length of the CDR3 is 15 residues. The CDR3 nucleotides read TGTGCCAGCAGCCCACCGTGGGCAGGCGGGGATGGCTACACCTTC. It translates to CASSPPWAGGDGYTF.

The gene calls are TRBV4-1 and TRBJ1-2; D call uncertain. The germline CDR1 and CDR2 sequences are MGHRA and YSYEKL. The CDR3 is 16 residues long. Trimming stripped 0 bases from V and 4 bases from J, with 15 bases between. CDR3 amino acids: CASSQDLTDRPYGYTF. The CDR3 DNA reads TGCGCCAGCAGCCAAGACCTTACTGATAGGCCCTATGGCTACACCTTC.

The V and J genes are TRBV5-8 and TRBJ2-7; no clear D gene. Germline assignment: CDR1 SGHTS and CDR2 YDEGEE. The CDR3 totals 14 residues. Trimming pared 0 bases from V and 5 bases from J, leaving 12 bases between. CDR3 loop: CASSLDPGNDEQYF. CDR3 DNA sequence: TGTGCCAGCAGCTTGGATCCAGGTAACGACGAGCAGTACTTC.

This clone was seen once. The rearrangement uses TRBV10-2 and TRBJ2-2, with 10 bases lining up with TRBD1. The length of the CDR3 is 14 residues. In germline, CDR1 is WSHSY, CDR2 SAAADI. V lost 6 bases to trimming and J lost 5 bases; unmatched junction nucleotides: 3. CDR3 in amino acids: CASRTGQGTGELFF. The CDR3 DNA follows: TGCGCCAGCAGAACGGGACAGGGGACCGGGGAGCTGTTTTTT.

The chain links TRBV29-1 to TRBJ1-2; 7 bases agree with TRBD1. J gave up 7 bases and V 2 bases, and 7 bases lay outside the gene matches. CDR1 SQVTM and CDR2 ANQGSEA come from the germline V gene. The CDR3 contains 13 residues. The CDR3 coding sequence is TGCAGCGTTGAAAGGTGGCAGGGGGGTGGCTACACCTTC. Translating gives CSVERWQGGGYTF.

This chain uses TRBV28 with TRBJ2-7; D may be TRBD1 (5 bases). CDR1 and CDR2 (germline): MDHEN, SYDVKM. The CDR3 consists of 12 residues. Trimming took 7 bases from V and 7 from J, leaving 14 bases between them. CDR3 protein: CASTGRAGEQYF. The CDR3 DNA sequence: TGTGCCAGCACCGGCAGGGCCGGGGAGCAGTACTTC. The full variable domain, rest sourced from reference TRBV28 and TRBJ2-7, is DVKVTQSSRYLVKRTGEKVFLECVQDMDHENMFWYRQDPGLGLRLIYFSYDVKMKEKGDIPEGYSVSREKKERFSLILESASTNQTSMYLCASTGRAGEQYFGPGTRLTVT.

CDR3 sequence reads: CSVEGLNTGELFF. The CDR3 DNA sequence: TGCAGCGTTGAGGGGTTGAACACCGGGGAGCTGTTTTTT. The chain is built from TRBV29-1 and TRBJ2-2; no definite D call. Germline assignment: CDR1 SQVTM and CDR2 ANQGSEA. The CDR3 spans 13 residues. Trimming removed 3 bases at V and 1 base at J, with 6 bases between.

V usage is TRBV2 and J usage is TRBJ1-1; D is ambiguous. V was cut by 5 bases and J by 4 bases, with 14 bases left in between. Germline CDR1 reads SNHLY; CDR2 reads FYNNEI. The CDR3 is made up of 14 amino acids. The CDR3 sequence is CASSIVPASTEAFF. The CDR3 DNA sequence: TGTGCCAGCAGTATCGTCCCGGCCAGCACTGAAGCTTTCTTT.

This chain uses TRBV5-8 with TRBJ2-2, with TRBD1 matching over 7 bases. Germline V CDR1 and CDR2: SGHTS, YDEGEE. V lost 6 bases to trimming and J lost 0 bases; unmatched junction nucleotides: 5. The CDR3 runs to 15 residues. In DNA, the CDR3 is TGTGCCAGCAATTCGGGACAGCCGAACACCGGGGAGCTGTTTTTT. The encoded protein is CASNSGQPNTGELFF.

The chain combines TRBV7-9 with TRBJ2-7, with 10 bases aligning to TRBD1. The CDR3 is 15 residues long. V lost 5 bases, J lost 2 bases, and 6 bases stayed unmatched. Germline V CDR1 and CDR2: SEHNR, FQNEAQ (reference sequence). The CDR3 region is CASSLAGTGAYEQYF. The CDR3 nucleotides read TGTGCCAGCAGCCTTGCCGGGACAGGGGCCTACGAGCAGTACTTC.

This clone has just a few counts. The CDR3 loop reads CASRGTDGYTF. Written as DNA, the CDR3 is TGTGCCAGCAGAGGGACGGATGGCTACACCTTC. This rearrangement joins TRBV6-6 to TRBJ1-2; D is perhaps TRBD1 (5 bases). The CDR3 runs 11 residues. Germline V gene sequence: CDR1 MNHNY, CDR2 SVGAGI (reference sequence). Trimming shortened V by 6 bases and J by 6 bases, and 8 bases separated the two germline ends.

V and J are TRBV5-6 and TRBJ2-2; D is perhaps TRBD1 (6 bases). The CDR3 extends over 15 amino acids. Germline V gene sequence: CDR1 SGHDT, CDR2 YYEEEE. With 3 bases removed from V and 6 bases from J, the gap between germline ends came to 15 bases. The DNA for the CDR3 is TGTGCCAGCAGCTCCATGACAGGCTACGCCGGGGAGCTGTTTTTT. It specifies CASSSMTGYAGELFF.

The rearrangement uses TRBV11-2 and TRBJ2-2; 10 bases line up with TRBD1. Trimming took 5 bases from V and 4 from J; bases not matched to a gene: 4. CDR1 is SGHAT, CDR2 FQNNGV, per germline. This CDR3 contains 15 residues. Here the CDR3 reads CASSLTGGLTGELFF. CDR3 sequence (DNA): TGTGCCAGCAGCCTGACAGGGGGCCTCACCGGGGAGCTGTTTTTT.

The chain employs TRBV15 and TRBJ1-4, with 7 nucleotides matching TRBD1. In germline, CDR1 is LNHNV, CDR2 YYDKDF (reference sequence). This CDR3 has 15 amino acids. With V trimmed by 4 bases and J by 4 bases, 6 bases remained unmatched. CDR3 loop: CATSTRDRDNEKLFF. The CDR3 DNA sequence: TGTGCCACCAGCACCAGGGACAGAGATAATGAAAAACTGTTTTTT.

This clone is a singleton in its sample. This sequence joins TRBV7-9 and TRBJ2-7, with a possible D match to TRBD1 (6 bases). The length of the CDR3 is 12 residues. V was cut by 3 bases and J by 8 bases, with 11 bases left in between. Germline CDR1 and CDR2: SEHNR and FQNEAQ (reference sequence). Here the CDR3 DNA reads TGTGCCAGCAGCTTTGGGGGCGATCAGCAGTACTTC. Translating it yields CASSFGGDQQYF. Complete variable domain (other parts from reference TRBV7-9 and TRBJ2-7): DTGVSQNPRHKITKRGQNVTFRCDPISEHNRLYWYRQTLGQGPEFLTYFQNEAQLEKSRLLSDRFSAERPKGSFSTLEIQRTEQGDSAMYLCASSFGGDQQYFGPGTRLTVT.

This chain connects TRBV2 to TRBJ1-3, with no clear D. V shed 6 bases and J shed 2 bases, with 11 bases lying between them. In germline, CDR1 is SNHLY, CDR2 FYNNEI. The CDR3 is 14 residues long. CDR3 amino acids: CASRKSGAGNTIYF. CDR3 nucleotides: TGTGCCAGCAGAAAAAGCGGGGCTGGAAACACCATATATTTT.

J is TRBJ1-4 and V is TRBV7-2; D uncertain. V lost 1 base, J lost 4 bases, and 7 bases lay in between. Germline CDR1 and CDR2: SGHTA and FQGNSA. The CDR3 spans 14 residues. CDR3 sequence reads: CASSLGPRNEKLFF. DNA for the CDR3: TGTGCCAGCAGCTTAGGACCGCGTAATGAAAAACTGTTTTTT.

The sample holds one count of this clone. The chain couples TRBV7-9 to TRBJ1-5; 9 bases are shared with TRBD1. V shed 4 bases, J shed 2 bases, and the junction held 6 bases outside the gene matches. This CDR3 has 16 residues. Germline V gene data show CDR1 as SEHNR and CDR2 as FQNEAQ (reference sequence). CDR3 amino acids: CASSSTGGAGNQPQHF. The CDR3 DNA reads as TGTGCCAGCAGCTCCACAGGGGGCGCGGGCAATCAGCCCCAGCATTTT. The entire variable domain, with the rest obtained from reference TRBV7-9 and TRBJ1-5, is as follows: DTGVSQNPRHKITKRGQNVTFRCDPISEHNRLYWYRQTLGQGPEFLTYFQNEAQLEKSRLLSDRFSAERPKGSFSTLEIQRTEQGDSAMYLCASSSTGGAGNQPQHFGDGTRLSIL.

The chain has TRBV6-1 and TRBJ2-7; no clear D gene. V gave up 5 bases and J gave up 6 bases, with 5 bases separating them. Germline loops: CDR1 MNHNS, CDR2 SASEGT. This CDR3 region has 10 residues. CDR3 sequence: CASSNVEQYF. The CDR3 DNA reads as TGTGCCAGCAGTAACGTCGAGCAGTACTTC.